This T cell receptor beta chain was found in a study of OX40 agonist ivuxolimab in advanced cancers. In the study overall: The costimulatory receptor OX40 (CD134) was targeted by ivuxolimab, a fully human IgG2 agonistic monoclonal antibody. Intravenous ivuxolimab was administered to patients every 2 weeks at six dose levels: 0.01, 0.1, 0.3, 1.5, 3 and 10 mg/kg. Of the roughly 52 dose-escalation patients, hepatocellular carcinoma was present in approximately 20, melanoma in roughly 15, renal cell carcinoma in 9 and head and neck cancer in 9. A male proportion of nearly 85% and a mean age of approximately 58 years, ranging from 23 to 79, were recorded for the dose-escalation cohort. Prior anti-PD-1, anti-PD-L1 or anti-CTLA-4 therapy was permitted, and 30% to 50% of dose-escalation patients had received checkpoint inhibitors. Partial responses were achieved by three dose-escalation patients, of whom one had hepatocellular carcinoma and two had cutaneous melanoma. The purpose of peripheral TCRbeta sequencing was to test whether ivuxolimab changed TCR sequence diversity and led to clonal T-cell expansion. The monotherapy dose-escalation portion (N of about 52 patients) of the phase I ivuxolimab trial is reported in the paper. Results the study describes overall, beyond this receptor: In the 0.1-3.0 mg/kg groups, partial responders had among the lowest normalized peripheral clonal expansion, particularly in CD8+ T cells. After ivuxolimab, more expanded clones were found on average in CD8+ T cells than in CD4+ T cells. Clonal expansion of both CD4+ and CD8+ blood T cells was observed from baseline to week 6 at doses 0.1 to 3.0 mg/kg. Antigen specificity was not determined for the clonally expanded peripheral T cells. Low levels of normalized T-cell clonal expansion were also seen in some nonresponding patients.

Of note for this clone: This clone's antigen is unknown. Within one base of it there is no much larger clone, and no base qualities were kept.

Patients with a history of autoimmune disease or receiving systemic immunosuppression were excluded from the trial. Peripheral blood for TCR sequencing was drawn from every dose cohort at baseline, at cycle 4 day 1 and at cycle 7 day 1. Samples were obtained from an open-label, multicenter, first-in-human phase I dose-escalation trial of ivuxolimab. Adults with locally advanced or metastatic melanoma, renal cell, hepatocellular, or head and neck squamous cell carcinoma were enrolled in the trial. Before TCR sequencing, CD4+ T cells and CD8+ T cells from peripheral blood were sorted into separate populations. CDR1 is given as LNHDA and CDR2 as SQIVND, both from the germline V gene (reference sequence). V sheds 7 bases and J sheds 8 bases, leaving 12 bases between their ends. The CDR3 contains 12 residues, cysteine and phenylalanine counted. CDR3 DNA is the only sequence kept; it has 36 bases, read in frame from the first base.

For sequencing of the TCRbeta CDR3 region, genomic DNA was extracted from the sorted cells. TCRbeta CDR3 regions were sequenced using the immunoSEQ Assay. The source is immuneACCESS, and TCRdb retained only in-frame sequences with V and J called. Part of the clones is not carried over; for the studies checked, unresolved V genes explain less than half of this, and the remainder is unexplained. This sample gives 25,000 to 35,000 clones in total; approximately 84% of them show up just once. The ten top clones hold around a fifth of the sample. The chain is assembled from TRBV19 and TRBJ2-1, with TRBD2 perhaps the D gene, on 6 matching bases. The sequencing here drew on CD4+ or CD8+ T cells sorted from blood, taken in a trial of the OX40 agonist ivuxolimab. The clonotype originates from an adult with an advanced solid tumor such as melanoma, head and neck, liver or kidney cancer. The nucleotide sequence reads TGTGCCAGTACCGCTTGGGGGGATGAGCAGTTCTTC. Its amino acids are CASTAWGDEQFF.